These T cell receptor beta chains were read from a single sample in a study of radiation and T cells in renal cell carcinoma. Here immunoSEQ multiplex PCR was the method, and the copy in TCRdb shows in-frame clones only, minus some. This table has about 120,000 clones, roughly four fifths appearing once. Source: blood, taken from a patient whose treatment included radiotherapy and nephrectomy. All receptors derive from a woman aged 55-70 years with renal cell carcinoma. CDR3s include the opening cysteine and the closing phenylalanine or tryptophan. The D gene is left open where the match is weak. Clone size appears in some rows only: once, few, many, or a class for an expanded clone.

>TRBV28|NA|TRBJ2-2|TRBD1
CASSLNQGARTGELFF
TGTGCCAGCAGTTTGAACCAGGGGGCGCGGACCGGGGAGCTGTTTTTT
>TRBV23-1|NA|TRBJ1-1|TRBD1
CASSHKVPTTGGGTEAFF
TGCGCCAGCAGTCACAAAGTTCCAACCACAGGGGGAGGGACTGAAGCTTTCTTT
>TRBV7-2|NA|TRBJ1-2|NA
CASSSPGGSYYGYTF
TGTGCCAGCAGCTCTCCAGGAGGGAGCTACTATGGCTACACCTTC
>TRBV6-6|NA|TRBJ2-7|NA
CASSPSGGSYEQYF
TGTGCCAGCAGTCCTTCAGGGGGGTCCTACGAGCAGTACTTC
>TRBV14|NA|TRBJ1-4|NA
CASSQDRGTTNEKLFF
TGTGCCAGCAGCCAAGATCGGGGGACAACTAATGAAAAACTGTTTTTT
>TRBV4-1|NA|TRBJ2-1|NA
CASSQGVIGNEQFF
TGCGCCAGCAGCCAAGGGGTTATAGGAAATGAGCAGTTCTTC
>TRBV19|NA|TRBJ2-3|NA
CASSTPWGDTQYF
TGTGCCAGTAGTACCCCCTGGGGAGATACGCAGTATTTT
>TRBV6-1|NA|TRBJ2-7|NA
CASSSTNMGYEQYF
TGTGCCAGCAGTTCGACCAATATGGGCTACGAGCAGTACTTC
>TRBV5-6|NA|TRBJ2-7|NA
CASSFRENSYEQYF
TGTGCCAGCAGCTTTCGGGAAAACTCCTACGAGCAGTACTTC
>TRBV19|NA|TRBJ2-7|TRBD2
CASSSGGNEQYF
TGTGCCAGTAGTTCGGGGGGAAACGAGCAGTACTTC
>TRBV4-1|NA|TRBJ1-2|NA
CASSQEGGVGYGYTF
TGCGCCAGCAGCCAAGAGGGCGGGGTGGGCTATGGCTACACCTTC
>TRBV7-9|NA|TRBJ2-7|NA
CASSLGRGLAYEQYF
TGTGCCAGCAGCTTAGGAAGGGGTTTAGCCTACGAGCAGTACTTC
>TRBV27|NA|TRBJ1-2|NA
CASSPAGGEDYGYTF
TGTGCCAGCAGTCCCGCGGGGGGGGAGGACTATGGCTACACCTTC
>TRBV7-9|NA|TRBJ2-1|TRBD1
CASSVRDRSSYNEQFF
TGTGCCAGCAGCGTACGGGACAGGAGCTCCTACAATGAGCAGTTCTTC
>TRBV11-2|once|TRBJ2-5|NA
CASSLGETQYF
TGTGCCAGCAGCTTGGGGGAGACCCAGTACTTC
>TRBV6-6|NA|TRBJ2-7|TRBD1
CASSIQGTVYEQYF
TGTGCCAGCAGCATCCAGGGGACAGTCTACGAGCAGTACTTC
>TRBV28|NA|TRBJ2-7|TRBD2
CASSGTSDNYEQYF
TGTGCCAGCAGTGGGACTAGCGACAACTACGAGCAGTACTTC
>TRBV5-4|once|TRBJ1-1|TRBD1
CASSLAGQGARYTEAFF
TGTGCCAGCAGCTTGGCCGGACAGGGGGCAAGGTACACTGAAGCTTTCTTT
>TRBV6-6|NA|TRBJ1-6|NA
CASSSSGSYNSPLHF
TGTGCCAGCAGTTCCTCCGGGAGTTATAATTCACCCCTCCACTTT
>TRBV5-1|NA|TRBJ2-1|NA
CASSFWGLSSYNEQFF
TGCGCCAGCAGCTTCTGGGGGCTCTCCTCCTACAATGAGCAGTTCTTC
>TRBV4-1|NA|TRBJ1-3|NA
CASSQDPGQILSSGNTIYF
TGCGCCAGCAGCCAAGATCCAGGACAGATATTAAGCTCTGGAAACACCATATATTTT
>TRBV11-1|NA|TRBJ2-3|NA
CASSPLDGLTDTQYF
TGTGCCAGCAGCCCCCTGGACGGACTCACAGATACGCAGTATTTT
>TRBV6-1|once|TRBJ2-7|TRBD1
CASSRTGGFYEQYF
TGTGCCAGCAGTAGGACAGGGGGCTTCTACGAGCAGTACTTC
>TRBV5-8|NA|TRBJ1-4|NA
CASGPDATNEKLFF
TGTGCCAGCGGCCCGGATGCAACTAATGAAAAACTGTTTTTT
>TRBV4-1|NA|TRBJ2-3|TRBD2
CASSPHLTSGADTQYF
TGCGCCAGCAGCCCGCACTTGACTAGCGGGGCGGATACGCAGTATTTT
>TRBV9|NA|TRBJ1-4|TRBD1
CASSGSGTGEKLFF
TGTGCCAGCAGCGGTTCGGGGACAGGTGAAAAACTGTTTTTT
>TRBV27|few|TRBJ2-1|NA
CASSLGNEQFF
TGTGCCAGCAGTTTAGGGAATGAGCAGTTCTTC
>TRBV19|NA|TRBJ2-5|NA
CASSHEYQETQYF
TGTGCCAGTAGTCATGAGTACCAAGAGACCCAGTACTTC
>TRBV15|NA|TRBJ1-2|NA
CATSSELVYGYTF
TGTGCCACCAGCAGCGAACTGGTCTATGGCTACACCTTC
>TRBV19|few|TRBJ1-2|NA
CASNILGAKNYGYTF
TGTGCCAGTAACATCCTGGGGGCGAAGAACTATGGCTACACCTTC
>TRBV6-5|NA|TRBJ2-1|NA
CASSHIVSTENEQFF
TGTGCCAGCAGCCACATAGTCTCGACAGAGAATGAGCAGTTCTTC
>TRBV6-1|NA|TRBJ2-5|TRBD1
CASSRDSKETQYF
TGTGCCAGCAGTCGGGACAGCAAAGAGACCCAGTACTTC
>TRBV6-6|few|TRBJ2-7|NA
CASSQNRDTTYEQYF
TGTGCCAGCAGCCAAAACCGGGACACTACCTACGAGCAGTACTTC
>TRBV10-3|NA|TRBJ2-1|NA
CAISETGLYNEQFF
TGTGCCATCAGTGAGACGGGACTTTACAATGAGCAGTTCTTC
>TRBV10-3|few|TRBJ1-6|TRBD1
CAIRSGTGGNSPLHF
TGTGCCATCAGATCCGGGACAGGGGGGAATTCACCCCTCCACTTT
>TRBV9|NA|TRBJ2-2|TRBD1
CASSVRRQGDTGELFF
TGTGCCAGCAGCGTTAGGCGACAGGGAGACACCGGGGAGCTGTTTTTT
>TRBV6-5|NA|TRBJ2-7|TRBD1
CASSAPGQSYEQYF
TGTGCCAGCAGTGCCCCGGGACAGTCGTACGAGCAGTACTTC
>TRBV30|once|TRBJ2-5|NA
CAWSVGVETQYF
TGTGCCTGGAGTGTGGGGGTAGAGACCCAGTACTTC
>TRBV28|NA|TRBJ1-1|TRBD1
CASSLIYRGRTEAFF
TGTGCCAGCAGCCTTATTTACAGGGGGCGCACTGAAGCTTTCTTT
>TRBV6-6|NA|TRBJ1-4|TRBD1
CASSYSGQGNEKLFF
TGTGCCAGCAGTTACTCGGGACAGGGAAATGAAAAACTGTTTTTT
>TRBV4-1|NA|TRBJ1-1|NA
CASSQATLGQFVTEAFF
TGCGCCAGCAGCCAGGCTACCCTCGGACAGTTTGTCACTGAAGCTTTCTTT
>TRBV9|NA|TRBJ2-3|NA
CASSATDTSTDTQYF
TGTGCCAGCAGCGCGACAGACACTAGCACAGATACGCAGTATTTT
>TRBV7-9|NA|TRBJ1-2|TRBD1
CASSHLRDRFYGYTF
TGTGCCAGCAGCCATCTCCGGGACAGGTTCTATGGCTACACCTTC
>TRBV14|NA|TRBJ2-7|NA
CASSQPDLPNEQYF
TGTGCCAGCAGCCAACCGGACCTTCCCAACGAGCAGTACTTC
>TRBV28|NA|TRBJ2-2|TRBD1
CASRGGQRSTGELFF
TGTGCCAGCAGAGGGGGACAGCGAAGTACCGGGGAGCTGTTTTTT
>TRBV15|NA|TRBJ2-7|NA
CATSKEGTYEQYF
TGTGCCACCAGCAAAGAAGGGACATACGAGCAGTACTTC
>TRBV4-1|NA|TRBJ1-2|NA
CASSQGRGYGYTF
TGCGCCAGCAGCCAAGGGCGCGGGTATGGCTACACCTTC
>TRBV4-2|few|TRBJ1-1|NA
CASSPGQRNTEAFF
TGTGCCAGCAGCCCTGGACAGAGGAACACTGAAGCTTTCTTT
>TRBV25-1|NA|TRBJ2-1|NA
CASSEIASSSYNEQFF
TGTGCCAGCAGTGAAATAGCGTCAAGCTCCTACAATGAGCAGTTCTTC
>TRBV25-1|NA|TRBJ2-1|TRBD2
CASSDPTSGGTPYNEQFF
TGTGCCAGCAGTGACCCGACTAGCGGGGGGACTCCATACAATGAGCAGTTCTTC